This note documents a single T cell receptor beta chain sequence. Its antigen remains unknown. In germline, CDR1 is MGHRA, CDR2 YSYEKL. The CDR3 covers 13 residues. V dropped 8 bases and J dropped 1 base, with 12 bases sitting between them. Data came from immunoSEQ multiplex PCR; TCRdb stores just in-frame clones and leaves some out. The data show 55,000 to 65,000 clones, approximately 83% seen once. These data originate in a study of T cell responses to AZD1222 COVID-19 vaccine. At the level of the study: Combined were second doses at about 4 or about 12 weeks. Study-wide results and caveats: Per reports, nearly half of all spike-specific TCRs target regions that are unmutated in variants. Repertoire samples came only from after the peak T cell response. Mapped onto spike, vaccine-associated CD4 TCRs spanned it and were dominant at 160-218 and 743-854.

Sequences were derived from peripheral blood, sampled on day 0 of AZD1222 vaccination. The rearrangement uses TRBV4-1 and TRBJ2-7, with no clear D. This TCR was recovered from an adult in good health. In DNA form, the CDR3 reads TGCGCCAGCCGCGGAAGTCAGTCCTACGAGCAGTACTTC. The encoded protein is CASRGSQSYEQYF.